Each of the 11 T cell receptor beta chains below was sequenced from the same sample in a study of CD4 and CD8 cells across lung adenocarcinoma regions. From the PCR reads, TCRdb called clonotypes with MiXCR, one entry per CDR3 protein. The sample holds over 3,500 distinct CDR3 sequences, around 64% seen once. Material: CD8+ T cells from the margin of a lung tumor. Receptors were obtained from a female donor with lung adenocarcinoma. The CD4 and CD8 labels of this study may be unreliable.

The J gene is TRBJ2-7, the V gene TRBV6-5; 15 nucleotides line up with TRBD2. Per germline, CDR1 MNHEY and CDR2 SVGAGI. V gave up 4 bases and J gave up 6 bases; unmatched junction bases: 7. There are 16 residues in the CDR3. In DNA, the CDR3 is TGTGCCAGCAGTTGGGGACTAGCGGGAGGTAACTCCGAGCAGTACTTC. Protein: CASSWGLAGGNSEQYF.

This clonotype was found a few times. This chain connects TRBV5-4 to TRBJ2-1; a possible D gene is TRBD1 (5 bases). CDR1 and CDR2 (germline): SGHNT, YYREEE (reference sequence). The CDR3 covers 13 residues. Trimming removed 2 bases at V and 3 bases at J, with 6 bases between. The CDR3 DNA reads TGTGCCAGCAGCTTAGACAGCTACAATGAGCAGTTCTTC. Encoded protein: CASSLDSYNEQFF.

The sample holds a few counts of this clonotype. CDR3 sequence: CASSEWGQGAGETQYF. In DNA form, the CDR3 reads TGTGCCAGCAGCGAATGGGGACAGGGGGCGGGGGAGACCCAGTACTTC. The chain recombines TRBV6-1 with TRBJ2-1; 12 bases map to TRBD1. Judging by the DNA end, TRBJ2-5 fits better; the J call may be wrong. The CDR3 is 16 residues long. Germline loops: CDR1 MNHNS, CDR2 SASEGT.

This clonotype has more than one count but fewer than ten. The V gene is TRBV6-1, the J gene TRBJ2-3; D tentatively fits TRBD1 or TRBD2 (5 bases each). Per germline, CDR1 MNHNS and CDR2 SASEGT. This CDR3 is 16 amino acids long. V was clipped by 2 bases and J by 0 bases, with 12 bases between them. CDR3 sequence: CASSEWGSSSTDTQYF. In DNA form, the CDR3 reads TGTGCCAGCAGTGAATGGGGGTCGTCTAGCACAGATACGCAGTATTTT.

Here the CDR3 DNA reads TGTGCCAGCAGTTATTTGGAACAGGGCAAAGAGACCCAGTACTTC. Amino acids: CASSYLEQGKETQYF. The chain carries TRBV6-8 and TRBJ2-1, with a possible D match to TRBD1 (6 bases). The DNA end is a closer match to TRBJ2-5, so the J assignment may be wrong. CDR1 MNHGY and CDR2 SAAAGT come from the germline V gene. The CDR3 runs 15 residues.

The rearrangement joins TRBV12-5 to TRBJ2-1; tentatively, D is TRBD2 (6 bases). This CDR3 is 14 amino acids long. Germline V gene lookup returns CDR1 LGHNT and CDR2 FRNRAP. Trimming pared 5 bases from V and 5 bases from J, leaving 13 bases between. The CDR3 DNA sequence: TGTGCTAGTGGTACAACGGGGGTAGACAATGAGCAGTTCTTC. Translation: CASGTTGVDNEQFF. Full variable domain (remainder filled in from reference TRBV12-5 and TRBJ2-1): DARVTQTPRHKVTEMGQEVTMRCQPILGHNTVFWYRQTMMQGLELLAYFRNRAPLDDSGMPKDRFSAEMPDATLATLKIQPSEPRDSAVYFCASGTTGVDNEQFFGPGTRLTVL.

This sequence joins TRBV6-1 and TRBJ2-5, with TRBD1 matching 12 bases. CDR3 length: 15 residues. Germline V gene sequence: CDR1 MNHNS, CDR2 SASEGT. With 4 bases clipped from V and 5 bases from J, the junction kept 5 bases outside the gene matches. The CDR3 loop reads CASSAGTGGRETQYF. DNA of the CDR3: TGTGCCAGCAGTGCCGGGACAGGGGGCCGGGAGACCCAGTACTTC.

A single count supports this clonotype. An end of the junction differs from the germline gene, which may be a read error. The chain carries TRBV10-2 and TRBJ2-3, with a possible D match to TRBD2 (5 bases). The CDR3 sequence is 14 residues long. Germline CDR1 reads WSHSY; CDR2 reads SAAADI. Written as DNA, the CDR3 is TGCGCGGGCAGCGCGGGCGTCGCTACAGATACGCAGTACTTT. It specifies CAGSAGVATDTQYF.

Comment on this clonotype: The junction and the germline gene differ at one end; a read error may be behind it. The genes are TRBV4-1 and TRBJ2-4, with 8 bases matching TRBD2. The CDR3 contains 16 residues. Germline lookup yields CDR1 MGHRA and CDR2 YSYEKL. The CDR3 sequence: CASSLSGAGGQNTQYF. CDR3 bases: TGCGCCAGCAGCCTATCGGGGGCGGGAGGCCAAAACACGCAGTATTTC.

The CDR3 sequence: CAISEGGLADTQYF. CDR3 bases: TGTGCCATCAGTGAGGGGGGACTAGCAGATACGCAGTATTTT. The V gene is TRBV10-3, the J gene TRBJ2-3; 8 nucleotides match TRBD2. This CDR3 has 14 residues. After removal of 2 bases from V and 4 bases from J, the junction contained 2 bases not matched to a gene. Germline lookup yields CDR1 ENHRY and CDR2 SYGVKD.

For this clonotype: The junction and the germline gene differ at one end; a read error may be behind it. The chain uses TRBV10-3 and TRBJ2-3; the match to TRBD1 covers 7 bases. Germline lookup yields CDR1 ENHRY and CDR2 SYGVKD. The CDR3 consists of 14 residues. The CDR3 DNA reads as TGTGGCATCAGGGGGTCCTGTACTACAGATACGCAGTATTTT. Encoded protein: CGIRGSCTTDTQYF.